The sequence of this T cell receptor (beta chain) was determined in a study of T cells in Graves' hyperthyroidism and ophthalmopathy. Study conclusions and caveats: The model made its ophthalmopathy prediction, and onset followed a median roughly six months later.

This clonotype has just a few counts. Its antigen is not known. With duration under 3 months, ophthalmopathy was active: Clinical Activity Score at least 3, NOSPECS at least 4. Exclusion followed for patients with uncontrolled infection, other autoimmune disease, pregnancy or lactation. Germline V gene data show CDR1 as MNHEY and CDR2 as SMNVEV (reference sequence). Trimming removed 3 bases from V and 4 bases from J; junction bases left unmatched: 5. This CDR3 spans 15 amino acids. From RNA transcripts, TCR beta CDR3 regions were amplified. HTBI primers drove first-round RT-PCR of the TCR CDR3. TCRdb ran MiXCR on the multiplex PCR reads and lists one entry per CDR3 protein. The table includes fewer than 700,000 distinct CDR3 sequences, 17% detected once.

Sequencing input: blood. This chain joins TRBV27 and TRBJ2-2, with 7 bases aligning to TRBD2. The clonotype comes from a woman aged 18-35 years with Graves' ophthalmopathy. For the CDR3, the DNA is TGTGCCAGCAGTTTCGGCCTAGCGGCCACCGGGGAGCTGTTTTTT. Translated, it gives CASSFGLAATGELFF.